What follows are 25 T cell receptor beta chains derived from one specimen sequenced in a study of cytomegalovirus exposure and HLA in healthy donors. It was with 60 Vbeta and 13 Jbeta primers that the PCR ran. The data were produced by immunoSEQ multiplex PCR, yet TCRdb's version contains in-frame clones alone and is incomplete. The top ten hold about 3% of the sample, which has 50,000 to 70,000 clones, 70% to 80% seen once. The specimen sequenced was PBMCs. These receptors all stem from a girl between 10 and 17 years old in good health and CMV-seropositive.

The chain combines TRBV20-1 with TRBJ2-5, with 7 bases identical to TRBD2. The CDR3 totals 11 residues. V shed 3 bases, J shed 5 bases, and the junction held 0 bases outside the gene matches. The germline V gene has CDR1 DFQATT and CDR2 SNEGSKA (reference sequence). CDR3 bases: TGCAGTGCTAGCGGGAGGGAGACCCAGTACTTC. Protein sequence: CSASGRETQYF.

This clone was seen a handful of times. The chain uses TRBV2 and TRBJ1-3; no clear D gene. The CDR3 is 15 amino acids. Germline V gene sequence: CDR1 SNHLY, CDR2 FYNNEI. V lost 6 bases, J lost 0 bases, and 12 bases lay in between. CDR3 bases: TGTGCCAGCAGCGGCAACAGCCGCTCTGGAAACACCATATATTTT. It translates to CASSGNSRSGNTIYF.

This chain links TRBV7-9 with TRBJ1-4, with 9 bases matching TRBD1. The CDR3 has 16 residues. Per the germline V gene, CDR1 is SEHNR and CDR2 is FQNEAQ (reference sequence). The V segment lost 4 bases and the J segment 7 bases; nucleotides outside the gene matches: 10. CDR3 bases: TGTGCCAGCAGCTCGGCCCTGACAGGGGGTTTTGAAAAACTGTTTTTT. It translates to CASSSALTGGFEKLFF.

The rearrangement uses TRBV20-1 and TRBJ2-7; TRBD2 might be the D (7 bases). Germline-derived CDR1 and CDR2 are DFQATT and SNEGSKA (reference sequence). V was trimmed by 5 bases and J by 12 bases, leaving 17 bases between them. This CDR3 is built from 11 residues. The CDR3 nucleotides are TGCAGTGCTCCTAGAGGGGGGGGTGTGTACTTC. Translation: CSAPRGGGVYF.

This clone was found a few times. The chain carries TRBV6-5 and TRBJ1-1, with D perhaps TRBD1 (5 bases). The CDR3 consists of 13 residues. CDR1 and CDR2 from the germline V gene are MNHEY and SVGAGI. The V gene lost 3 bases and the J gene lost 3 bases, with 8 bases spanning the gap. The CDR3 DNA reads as TGTGCCAGCAGTTATGACAGCTACACTGAAGCTTTCTTT. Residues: CASSYDSYTEAFF.

In DNA form, the CDR3 reads TGTGCCAGCAGCGAACAAACTAGCGGGGGGGTGAAAGATACGCAGTATTTT. Translation gives CASSEQTSGGVKDTQYF. The genes are TRBV2 and TRBJ2-3; TRBD2 matches at 13 bases. In germline, CDR1 is SNHLY, CDR2 FYNNEI. J lost 5 bases, V lost 6 bases, and 11 bases had no gene match. There are 17 residues in the CDR3.

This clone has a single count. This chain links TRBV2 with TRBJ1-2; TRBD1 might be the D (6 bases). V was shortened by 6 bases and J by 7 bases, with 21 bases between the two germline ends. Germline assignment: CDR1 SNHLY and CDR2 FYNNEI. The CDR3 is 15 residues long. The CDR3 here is CASRPWGTPAGGYTF. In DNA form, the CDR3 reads TGTGCCAGCAGGCCCTGGGGGACACCAGCCGGTGGCTACACCTTC.

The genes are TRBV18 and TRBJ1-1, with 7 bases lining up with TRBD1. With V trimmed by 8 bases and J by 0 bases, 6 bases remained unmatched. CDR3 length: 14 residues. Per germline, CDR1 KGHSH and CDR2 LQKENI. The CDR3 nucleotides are TGTGCCAGCACCGGGACAGACCTGAACACTGAAGCTTTCTTT. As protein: CASTGTDLNTEAFF.

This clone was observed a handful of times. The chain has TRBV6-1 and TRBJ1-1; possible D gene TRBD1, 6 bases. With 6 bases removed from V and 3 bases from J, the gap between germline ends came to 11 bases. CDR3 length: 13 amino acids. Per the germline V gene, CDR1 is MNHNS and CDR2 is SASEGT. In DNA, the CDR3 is TGTGCCAGCAGACAGGGAGAAGACACTGAAGCTTTCTTT. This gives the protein CASRQGEDTEAFF.

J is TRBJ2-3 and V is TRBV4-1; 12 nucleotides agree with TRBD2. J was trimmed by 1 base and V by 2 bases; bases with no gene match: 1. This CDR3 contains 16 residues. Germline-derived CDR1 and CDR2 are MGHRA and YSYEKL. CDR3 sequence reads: CASSQRLAGGTDTQYF. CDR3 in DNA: TGCGCCAGCAGCCAAAGACTAGCGGGGGGCACAGATACGCAGTATTTT.

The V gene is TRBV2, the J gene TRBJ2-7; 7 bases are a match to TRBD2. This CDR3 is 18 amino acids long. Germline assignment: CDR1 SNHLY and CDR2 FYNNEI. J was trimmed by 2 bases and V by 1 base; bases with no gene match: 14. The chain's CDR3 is CASSEVEWLADHPYEQYF. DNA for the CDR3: TGTGCCAGCAGTGAAGTCGAGTGGCTAGCGGACCACCCCTACGAGCAGTACTTC. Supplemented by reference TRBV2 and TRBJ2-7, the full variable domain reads EPEVTQTPSHQVTQMGQEVILRCVPISNHLYFYWYRQILGQKVEFLVSFYNNEISEKSEIFDDQFSVERPDGSNFTLKIRSTKLEDSAMYFCASSEVEWLADHPYEQYFGPGTRLTVT.

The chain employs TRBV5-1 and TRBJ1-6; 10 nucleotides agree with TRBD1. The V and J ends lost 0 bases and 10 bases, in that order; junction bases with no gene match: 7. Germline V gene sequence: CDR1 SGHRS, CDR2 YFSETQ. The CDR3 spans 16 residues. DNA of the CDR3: TGCGCCAGCAGCTTGGCCGGGACAGGGGTTCGGTCACCCCTCCACTTT. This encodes CASSLAGTGVRSPLHF.

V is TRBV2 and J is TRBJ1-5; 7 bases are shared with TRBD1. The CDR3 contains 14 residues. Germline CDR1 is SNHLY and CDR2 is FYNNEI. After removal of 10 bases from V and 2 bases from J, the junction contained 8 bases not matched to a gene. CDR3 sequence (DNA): TGTGCCACCAAGACAGGGACGGGCAATCAGCCCCAGCATTTT. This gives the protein CATKTGTGNQPQHF.

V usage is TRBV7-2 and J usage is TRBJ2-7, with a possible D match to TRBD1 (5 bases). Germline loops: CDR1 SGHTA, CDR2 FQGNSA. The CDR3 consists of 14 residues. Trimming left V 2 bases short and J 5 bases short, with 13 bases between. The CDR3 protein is CASSLLEQGNEQYF. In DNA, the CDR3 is TGTGCCAGCAGCTTACTAGAGCAGGGAAACGAGCAGTACTTC. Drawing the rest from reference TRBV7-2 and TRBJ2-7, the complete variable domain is GAGVSQSPSNKVTEKGKDVELRCDPISGHTALYWYRQSLGQGLEFLIYFQGNSAPDKSGLPSDRFSAERTGGSVSTLTIQRTQQEDSAVYLCASSLLEQGNEQYFGPGTRLTVT.

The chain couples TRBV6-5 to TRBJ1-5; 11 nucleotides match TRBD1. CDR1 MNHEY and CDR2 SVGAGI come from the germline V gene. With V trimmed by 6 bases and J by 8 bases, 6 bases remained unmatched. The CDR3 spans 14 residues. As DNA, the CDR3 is TGTGCCAGCAGCCAGGGACAGGGGGTGAAGCCCCAGCATTTT. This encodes CASSQGQGVKPQHF.

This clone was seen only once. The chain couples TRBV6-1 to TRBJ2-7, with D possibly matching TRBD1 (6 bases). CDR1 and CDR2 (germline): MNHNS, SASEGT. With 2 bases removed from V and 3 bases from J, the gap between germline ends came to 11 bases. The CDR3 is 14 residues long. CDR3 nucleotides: TGTGCCAGCAGTGAATCCACAGGGATCTACGAGCAGTACTTC. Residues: CASSESTGIYEQYF.

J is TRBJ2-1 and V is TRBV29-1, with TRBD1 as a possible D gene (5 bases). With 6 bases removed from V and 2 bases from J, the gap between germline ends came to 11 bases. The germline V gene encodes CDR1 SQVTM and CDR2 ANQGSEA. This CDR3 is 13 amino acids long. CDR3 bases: TGCAGCGTCTTCAGGGATACCTACAATGAGCAGTTCTTC. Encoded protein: CSVFRDTYNEQFF.

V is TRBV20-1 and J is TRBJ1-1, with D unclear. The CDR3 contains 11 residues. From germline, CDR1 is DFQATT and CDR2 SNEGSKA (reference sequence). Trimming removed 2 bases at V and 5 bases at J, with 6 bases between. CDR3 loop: CSARSGTEAFF. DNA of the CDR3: TGCAGTGCTAGATCGGGGACTGAAGCTTTCTTT.

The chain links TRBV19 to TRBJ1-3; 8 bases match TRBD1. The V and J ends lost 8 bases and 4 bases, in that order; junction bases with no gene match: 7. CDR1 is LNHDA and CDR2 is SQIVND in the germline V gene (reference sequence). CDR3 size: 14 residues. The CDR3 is CASGKGQVGNTIYF. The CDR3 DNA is TGTGCCAGTGGCAAGGGACAGGTGGGAAACACCATATATTTT.

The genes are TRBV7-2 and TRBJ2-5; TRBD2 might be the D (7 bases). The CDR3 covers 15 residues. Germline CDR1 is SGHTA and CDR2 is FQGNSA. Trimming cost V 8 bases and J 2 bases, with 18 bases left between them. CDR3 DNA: TGTGCCAGCGGCAGAGGGGGAGGGGGACAAGAGACCCAGTACTTC. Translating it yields CASGRGGGGQETQYF.

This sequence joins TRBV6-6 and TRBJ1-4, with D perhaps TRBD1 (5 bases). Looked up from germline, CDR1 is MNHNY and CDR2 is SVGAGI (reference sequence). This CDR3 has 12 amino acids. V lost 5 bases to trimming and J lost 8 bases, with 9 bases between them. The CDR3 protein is CASSQRGEKLFF. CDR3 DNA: TGTGCCAGCAGTCAAAGGGGCGAAAAACTGTTTTTT.

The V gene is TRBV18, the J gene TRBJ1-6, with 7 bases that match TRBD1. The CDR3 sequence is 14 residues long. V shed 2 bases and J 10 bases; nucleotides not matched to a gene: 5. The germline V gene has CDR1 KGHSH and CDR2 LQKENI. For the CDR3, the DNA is TGTGCCAGCTCACCAAACAGGGGCGAATCACCCCTCCACTTT. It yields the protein CASSPNRGESPLHF.

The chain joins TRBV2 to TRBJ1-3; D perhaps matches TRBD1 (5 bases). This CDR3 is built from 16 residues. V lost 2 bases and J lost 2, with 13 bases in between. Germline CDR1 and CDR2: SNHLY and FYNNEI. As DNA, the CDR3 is TGTGCCAGCAGTGAACTCGGCAGGGCCCCTGGAAACACCATATATTTT. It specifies CASSELGRAPGNTIYF.

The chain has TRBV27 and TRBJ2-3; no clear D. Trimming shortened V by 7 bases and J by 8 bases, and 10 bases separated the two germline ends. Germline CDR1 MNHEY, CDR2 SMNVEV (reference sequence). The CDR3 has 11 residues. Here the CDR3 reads CASTSRGTQYF. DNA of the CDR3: TGTGCCAGCACGTCGCGAGGTACGCAGTATTTT.

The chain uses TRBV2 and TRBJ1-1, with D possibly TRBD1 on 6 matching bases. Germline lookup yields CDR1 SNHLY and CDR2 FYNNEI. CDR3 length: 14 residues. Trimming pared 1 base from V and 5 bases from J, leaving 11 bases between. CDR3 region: CASSEERGNTEAFF. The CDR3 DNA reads TGTGCCAGCAGTGAAGAAAGGGGGAATACTGAAGCTTTCTTT.